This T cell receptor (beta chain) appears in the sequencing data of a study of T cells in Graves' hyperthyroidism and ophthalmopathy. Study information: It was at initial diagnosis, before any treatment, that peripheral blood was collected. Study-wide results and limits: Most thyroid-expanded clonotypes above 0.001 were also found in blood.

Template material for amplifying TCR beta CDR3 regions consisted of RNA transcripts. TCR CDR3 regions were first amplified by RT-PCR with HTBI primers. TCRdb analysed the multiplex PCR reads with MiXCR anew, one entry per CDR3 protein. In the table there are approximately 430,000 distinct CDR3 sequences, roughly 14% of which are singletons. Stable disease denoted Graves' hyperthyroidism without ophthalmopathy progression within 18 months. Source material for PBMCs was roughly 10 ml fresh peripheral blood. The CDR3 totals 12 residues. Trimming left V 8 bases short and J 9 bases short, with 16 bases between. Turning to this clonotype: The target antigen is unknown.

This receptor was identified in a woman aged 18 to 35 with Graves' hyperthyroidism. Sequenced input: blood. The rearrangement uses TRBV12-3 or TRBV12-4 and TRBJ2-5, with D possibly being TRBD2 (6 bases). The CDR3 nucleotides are TGTGCCAGCTCTCCGGGCGGGGAGGCCCAGTACTTC. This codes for CASSPGGEAQYF.